The TCR beta chain described here comes from a study of early T cells in non-severe SARS-CoV-2 infection. Findings and caveats of the study: Private and CD4 specificities were missed by VDJdb matching, skewed to anti-spike CD8.

TCRdb reanalysed the 5' RACE reads using MiXCR and keeps one entry per CDR3 protein. The sample includes approximately 35,000 distinct CDR3 sequences, about 6% of them seen just once. V gave up 7 bases and J gave up 7 bases, with 11 bases separating them. The CDR3 totals 13 residues. This clonotype was counted many times. No antigen is known for it. This sequence joins TRBV6-7 and TRBJ1-6; D gene uncertain. TRBV6-7 is treated as an ORF (open reading frame) with a function not yet certain. The source material was whole blood. This clonotype was sampled from an adult who was a healthcare worker with PCR-confirmed SARS-CoV-2 infection or an uninfected control (not recorded which). The CDR3 sequence is CASMQICNSPLHF. CDR3 nucleotides: TGTGCCAGCATGCAGATCTGCAATTCACCCCTCCACTTT.